This T cell receptor beta chain appears in the sequencing data of a study of regulatory T cells in long-lasting Graves disease. This clonotype was detected a few times. In building TCR beta libraries, iRepertoire HTBI primers were used together with Arm-PCR of CDR3 regions. TCRdb re-analysed the multiplex PCR reads in MiXCR, keeping a single row per CDR3 protein. This sample carries about 660,000 distinct CDR3 sequences, approximately 31% of them seen once, and the ten largest clones take about two fifths. Noted time point: persistent/refractory GD, antithyroid drugs over 5 years with positive TRAb. From PBMCs, RNA was extracted and then used to make the TCR library. By American Thyroid Association guidelines, Graves' disease was diagnosed in the cohort. CDR3 size: 15 residues. CDR1 and CDR2 from the germline V gene are GTSNPN and SVGIG (reference sequence). Trimming took 0 bases from V and 9 from J, leaving 15 bases between them.

Here the sequenced sample was peripheral blood mononuclear cells (PBMCs), taken when the disease was refractory, from a patient treated with antithyroid drugs. The V call is TRBV30, the J call TRBJ1-6; D call uncertain. This TCR derives from a female donor with Graves disease. The chain's CDR3 is CAWSVGVGKVSPLHF. CDR3 coding DNA: TGTGCCTGGAGTGTAGGTGTGGGCAAGGTTTCACCCCTCCACTTT.